The 2 T cell receptor beta chains presented below share a single source sample, sequenced in a study of shared clonotypes between healthy human individuals. Sequenced by immunoSEQ multiplex PCR; TCRdb stores in-frame clones only, minus some. Seen here are around 2.5 million clones, 90% to 95% observed once, and the top ten hold about 0.34%. The sample comprised naive CD4+ T cells from PBMCs. Indicated subset: CD45RA+ positively selected. These receptors originate from a man younger than 35 in good health. Some clones in this sample may be carry-over from other donors' samples.

The chain joins TRBV7-6 to TRBJ2-2, with D perhaps TRBD1 (5 bases). The CDR3 has 15 amino acids. Looked up from germline, CDR1 is SGHVS and CDR2 is FNYEAQ. Trimming pared 6 bases from V and 3 bases from J, leaving 14 bases between. The CDR3 here is CASSEKPGHTGELFF. CDR3 DNA: TGTGCCAGCAGTGAAAAGCCAGGGCACACCGGGGAGCTGTTTTTT.

The chain couples TRBV7-9 to TRBJ1-5; 9 positions match TRBD1. V lost 11 bases and J lost 4; bases outside the gene matches: 9. The CDR3 runs 14 residues. Germline CDR1 reads SEHNR; CDR2 reads FQNEAQ (reference sequence). CDR3 region: CAVQTGGWNQPQHF. The CDR3 DNA follows: TGTGCCGTCCAAACAGGGGGCTGGAATCAGCCCCAGCATTTT.